The T cell receptor (beta chain) under discussion was sequenced for a study of CD8 T cells in Susac syndrome. CD8+ and CD4+ T cells circulating in blood were sequenced for TCR beta. TEMRA cells were enriched by FACS, and CD4+ and CD8+ T cells were negatively isolated. This CDR3 contains 16 residues. Per germline, CDR1 LGHNA and CDR2 YNFKEQ. V lost 0 bases and J lost 1, with 10 bases in between. Reverse transcription of roughly 0.5 to 1 ug RNA was carried out with random hexamers. Across 54 Vbeta and 13 Jbeta, TCR beta CDR3 was amplified with immunoSEQ multiplex PCR. TCRdb redid the calling of the immunoSEQ multiplex PCR reads with MiXCR, one entry per CDR3 protein. The data hold tens of thousands of distinct CDR3 sequences, with approximately 95% observed a single time.

The receptor's source is a human donor with multiple sclerosis. This chain joins TRBV4-2 and TRBJ1-5, with unresolved D. The specimen was CD8+ T cells from PBMCs. This chain's CDR3 is CASSQDPRSSNQPQHF. CDR3 sequence (DNA): TGTGCCAGCAGCCAAGATCCCCGCAGCAGCAATCAGCCCCAGCATTTT.